A single T cell receptor (beta chain) is shown here with its context. Antigen specificity is unknown. Germline loops: CDR1 SNHLY, CDR2 FYNNEI. The V end was cut by 7 bases, the J end by 8 bases, with 8 bases between. The CDR3 totals 11 residues. The data are from a study of CD8+ T cells in alopecia areata. Study-wide background: Administration of oral tofacitinib to treated patients was at 5 to 10 mg twice daily. Overall study results and limits: Scalp clonality, together with expanded CD8+ clones among the top 100, fell significantly with tofacitinib. A large proportion of expanded lesional clones were detected persisting in scalp and blood during tofacitinib.

RNA was isolated and reverse transcribed to cDNA, the sequencing template. The data were produced by immunoSEQ multiplex PCR, yet TCRdb's version contains in-frame clones alone and is incomplete. This table holds 190,000 or so clones, roughly 62% found once. Indicated treatment: oral pan-JAK inhibitor, 5-10 mg twice daily. As part of sample collection, lesional scalp punch biopsies and peripheral blood were taken from alopecia areata patients. The chain uses TRBV2 and TRBJ2-2; D might be TRBD1 (5 bases). This sample comprised CD8+ T cells sorted from blood, obtained at week 24, from a patient treated with tofacitinib. This sequence originates from a human donor with alopecia areata. In nucleotides, the CDR3 is TGTGCCAGCACCGCAGGGGGGGAGCTGTTTTTT. This encodes CASTAGGELFF.